This T cell receptor beta chain was documented in a study of lymphopenia after photon versus proton radiotherapy. Study-wide points: Oligoclonal CD8+ Temra expansion after nadir drove photon patients' diversity drop. Authors raise, but do not show, better survival with proton therapy. Larger post-nadir TCR diversity loss correlated inversely with survival in deceased patients. Under photons, naive T cells and diversity fell while effector/memory populations rose.

CDR1 is SGHNT and CDR2 is YENEEA in the germline V gene. The CDR3 length is 13 residues. V shed 1 base and J shed 6 bases, with 9 bases lying between them. Repertoires were generated with immunoSEQ multiplex PCR, while TCRdb's copy carries only in-frame clones and drops some. This repertoire shows 40,000 or so clones, around nine tenths found once; its top ten account for around 15%. As for this clone: What it binds is unknown.

The chain recombines TRBV11-3 with TRBJ1-2, with no clear D. This receptor was identified in a man aged 55 to 70 with cholangiocarcinoma. The source material was peripheral blood, sampled from a patient treated with photon-based radiotherapy. The CDR3 protein is CASSLGRQNGYTF. The CDR3 DNA reads as TGTGCCAGCAGCTTAGGGCGGCAAAATGGCTACACCTTC. The variable domain in full, with the rest retrieved from reference TRBV11-3 and TRBJ1-2, is EAGVVQSPRYKIIEKKQPVAFWCNPISGHNTLYWYLQNLGQGPELLIRYENEEAVDDSQLPKDRFSAERLKGVDSTLKIQPAELGDSAVYLCASSLGRQNGYTFGSGTRLTVV.